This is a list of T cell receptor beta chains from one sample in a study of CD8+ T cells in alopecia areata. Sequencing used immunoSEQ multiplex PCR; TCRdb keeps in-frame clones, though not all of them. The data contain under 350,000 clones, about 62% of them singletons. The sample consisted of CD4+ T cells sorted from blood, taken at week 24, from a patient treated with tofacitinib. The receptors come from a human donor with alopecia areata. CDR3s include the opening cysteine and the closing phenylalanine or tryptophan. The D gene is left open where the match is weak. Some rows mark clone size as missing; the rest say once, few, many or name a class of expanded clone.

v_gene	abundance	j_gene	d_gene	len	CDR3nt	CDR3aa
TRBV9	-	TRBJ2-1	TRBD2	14	TGTGCCAGCAGCGCCGGGACTAATCGAAATGAGCAGTTCTTC	CASSAGTNRNEQFF
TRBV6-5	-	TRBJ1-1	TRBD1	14	TGTGCCAGCAGTAAGGGACAGGGGAACACTGAAGCTTTCTTT	CASSKGQGNTEAFF
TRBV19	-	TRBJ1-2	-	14	TGTGCCAGTAGTTTTAACAGGGAAGACTATGGCTACACCTTC	CASSFNREDYGYTF
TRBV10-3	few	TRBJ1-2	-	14	TGTGCCATCAGTGAGAAAGGGAATAACTATGGCTACACCTTC	CAISEKGNNYGYTF
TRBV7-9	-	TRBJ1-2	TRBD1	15	TGTGCCAGCAGCTGGGGACAGGGGGATAACTATGGCTACACCTTC	CASSWGQGDNYGYTF
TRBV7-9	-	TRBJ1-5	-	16	TGTGCCAGCAGCTTAGTTCGAGGGGATGGCAATCAGCCCCAGCATTTT	CASSLVRGDGNQPQHF
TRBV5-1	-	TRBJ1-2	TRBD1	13	TGCGCCAGCAGCTACGGGACAGGAGATGGCTACACCTTC	CASSYGTGDGYTF
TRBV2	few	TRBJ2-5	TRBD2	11	TGTGCCAGCGGGAGGGGAGAGACCCAGTACTTC	CASGRGETQYF
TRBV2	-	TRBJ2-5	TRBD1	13	TGTGCCAGCAGCGTTGACAGGGAAGAGACCCAGTACTTC	CASSVDREETQYF
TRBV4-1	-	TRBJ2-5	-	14	TGCGCCAGCAGCCCTTCAGGGGTGCAAGAGACCCAGTACTTC	CASSPSGVQETQYF
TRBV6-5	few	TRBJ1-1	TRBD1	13	TGTGCCAGCAGCCCCGACAGGGACACTGAAGCTTTCTTT	CASSPDRDTEAFF
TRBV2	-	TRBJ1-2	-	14	TGTGCCAGCAGTGAGAGGCAGCCCAACTATGGCTACACCTTC	CASSERQPNYGYTF
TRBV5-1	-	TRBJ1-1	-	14	TGCGCCAGCAGCACCCTACCAGCGAATGCTGAAGCTTTCTTT	CASSTLPANAEAFF
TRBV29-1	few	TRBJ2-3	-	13	TGCAGCTCAGCGGGCCGGCACCGGGATACGCAGTATTTT	CSSAGRHRDTQYF
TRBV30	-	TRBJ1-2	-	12	TGTGCCTGGAACGTGGAGAACTATGGCTACACCTTC	CAWNVENYGYTF
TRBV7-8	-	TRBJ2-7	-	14	TGTGCCAGCAGCTTAGTGACAACCTACTACGAGCAGTACTTC	CASSLVTTYYEQYF
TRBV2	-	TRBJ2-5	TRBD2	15	TGTGCCAGCAGTGGAGGACTAGCGGGGGCGGAGACCCAGTACTTC	CASSGGLAGAETQYF
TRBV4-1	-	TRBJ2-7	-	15	TGCGCCAGCAGCCAGGCTCCAGGCGACAGCTACGAGCAGTACTTC	CASSQAPGDSYEQYF
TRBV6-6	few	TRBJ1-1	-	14	TGTGCCAGCAGGGAGGGACTGCTAAACACTGAAGCTTTCTTT	CASREGLLNTEAFF
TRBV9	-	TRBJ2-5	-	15	TGTGCCAGCAGCGTAGGAGGGGTACCCCAAGAGACCCAGTACTTC	CASSVGGVPQETQYF